What follows are 19 T cell receptor beta chains derived from one specimen sequenced in a study of identical twins. TCRdb recomputed calls from the 5' RACE reads with MiXCR, one row per CDR3 protein. The sample has 200,000 to 300,000 distinct CDR3 sequences, approximately 11% seen once. The sample also formed part of further work on yellow fever vaccine responses in identical twins.

The specimen sequenced was memory (CD45RO+) T cells sorted from blood. These receptors all come from a young woman in good health.

This clonotype came up a few times. The rearrangement links TRBV5-1 to TRBJ2-3, with TRBD1 matching over 7 bases. CDR1 is SGHRS and CDR2 is YFSETQ in the germline V gene. This CDR3 is built from 17 residues. Trimming cost V 4 bases and J 3 bases; bases outside gene matches: 14. In DNA form, the CDR3 reads TGCGCCAGCAGCCCCAACCTACAGGGGATGAGAACAGATACGCAGTATTTT. Its translation is CASSPNLQGMRTDTQYF.

The chain links TRBV11-2 to TRBJ2-5, with D possibly being TRBD2 (6 bases). Germline V gives CDR1 SGHAT, CDR2 FQNNGV. V shed 2 bases and J shed 4 bases, with 23 bases lying between them. The CDR3 totals 18 residues. Written as DNA, the CDR3 is TGTGCCAGCAGCTTATTCGGCCCCGGACGACTGGGAGGAGAGACCCAGTACTTC. This codes for CASSLFGPGRLGGETQYF.

The rearrangement joins TRBV2 to TRBJ2-2; 10 nucleotides match TRBD2. With V trimmed by 3 bases and J by 4 bases, 2 bases remained unmatched. The CDR3 is 15 residues long. Germline V gives CDR1 SNHLY, CDR2 FYNNEI. The CDR3 loop reads CASSEIAGGTGELFF. Here the CDR3 DNA reads TGTGCCAGCAGTGAGATAGCGGGAGGCACCGGGGAGCTGTTTTTT.

The V and J genes are TRBV29-1 and TRBJ1-6; tentatively, D is TRBD1 (5 bases). The CDR3 spans 13 residues. Germline-derived CDR1 and CDR2 are SQVTM and ANQGSEA. Trimming removed 6 bases from V and 10 bases from J, with 16 bases in between. DNA of the CDR3: TGCAGCGTGGGGGGACTGGAAGGCTCACCCCTCCACTTT. This gives the protein CSVGGLEGSPLHF.

The chain links TRBV6-1 to TRBJ2-5; 11 positions agree with TRBD2. J lost 1 base, V lost 1 base, and 2 bases had no gene match. CDR3 length: 16 residues. In germline, CDR1 is MNHNS, CDR2 SASEGT. The CDR3 region has the DNA TGTGCCAGCAGTGAAGGTAGCGGGGGGGGCCAAGAGACCCAGTACTTC. Protein sequence: CASSEGSGGGQETQYF.

This clonotype was found a few times. The chain recombines TRBV20-1 with TRBJ2-3; 8 nucleotides align to TRBD2. CDR1 is DFQATT and CDR2 is SNEGSKA in the germline V gene (reference sequence). The ends lost 5 bases at V and 1 base at J; junction bases unmatched: 5. CDR3 length: 14 residues. The DNA for the CDR3 is TGCAGTGCTGAAGCGGGAGAGGGCACAGATACGCAGTATTTT. This encodes CSAEAGEGTDTQYF.

This chain connects TRBV29-1 to TRBJ1-2; D remains ambiguous. CDR1 and CDR2 (germline): SQVTM, ANQGSEA. Trimming pared 4 bases from V and 3 bases from J, leaving 15 bases between. The CDR3 is 14 residues long. The CDR3: CSVGAARPDYGYTF. As DNA, the CDR3 is TGCAGCGTTGGGGCAGCGCGCCCAGACTATGGCTACACCTTC.

This clonotype was seen ten or more times. The chain employs TRBV20-1 and TRBJ2-1; possibly TRBD1 for D (6 bases). The CDR3 length is 16 residues. CDR1 is DFQATT, CDR2 SNEGSKA, per germline (reference sequence). Trimming took 4 bases from V and 2 from J, leaving 18 bases between them. The CDR3, as DNA: TGCAGTGCTAAAAACTCCCAGGGGCCCGCCTACAATGAGCAGTTCTTC. Its protein product is CSAKNSQGPAYNEQFF.

This clonotype was seen ten or more times. The chain combines TRBV12-3 or TRBV12-4 with TRBJ2-1; perhaps TRBD2 as D (6 bases). The CDR3 runs to 13 residues. V was cut by 8 bases and J by 5 bases, with 13 bases left in between. The chain's CDR3 is CASLLGGNNEQFF. The CDR3 DNA follows: TGTGCCAGCCTCCTCGGGGGTAACAATGAGCAGTTCTTC.

The chain couples TRBV11-1 to TRBJ2-7; TRBD1 aligns across 11 bases. The trim removed 5 bases at V and 3 bases at J, leaving 9 bases unmatched. This CDR3 is built from 16 residues. CDR1 is SGHAT and CDR2 is FQDESV in the germline V gene (reference sequence). The CDR3 nucleotides are TGTGCCAGCAGCAAACCGGGACAGGGGGAGTTCTACGAGCAGTACTTC. Translating it yields CASSKPGQGEFYEQYF.

In its sample, this clonotype was seen a few times. The genes are TRBV29-1 and TRBJ2-5; D gene ambiguous. The CDR3 covers 12 residues. The germline V and J ends were trimmed by 5 bases and 2 bases, with 9 bases remaining between them. Germline V lookup: CDR1 SQVTM, CDR2 ANQGSEA. The CDR3 is CSVSAAQETQYF. In DNA, the CDR3 is TGCAGCGTTAGCGCAGCACAAGAGACCCAGTACTTC.

There are many counts of this clonotype. The chain employs TRBV20-1 and TRBJ1-2, with a weak D call TRBD1 (6 bases). The V gene lost 6 bases and the J gene lost 7 bases, with 24 bases spanning the gap. Germline loops: CDR1 DFQATT, CDR2 SNEGSKA (reference sequence). CDR3 length: 15 amino acids. The CDR3 reads CSAANPVQGRGGYTF. The CDR3 bases are TGCAGTGCCGCTAACCCCGTACAGGGACGGGGTGGCTACACCTTC.

In its sample, this clonotype was seen many times. The chain recombines TRBV3-1 with TRBJ2-2; unclear D gene. V gave up 4 bases and J gave up 3 bases, with 9 bases separating them. The CDR3 consists of 14 residues. The germline V gene encodes CDR1 LGHDT and CDR2 YNNKEL (reference sequence). CDR3 DNA sequence: TGTGCCAGCAGCCCCCCCGGAGACACCGGGGAGCTGTTTTTT. It encodes CASSPPGDTGELFF. The full variable domain, with the rest looked up from reference TRBV3-1 and TRBJ2-2, is DTAVSQTPKYLVTQMGNDKSIKCEQNLGHDTMYWYKQDSKKFLKIMFSYNNKELIINETVPNRFSPKSPDKAHLNLHINSLELGDSAVYFCASSPPGDTGELFFGEGSRLTVL.

This clonotype was observed a handful of times. V and J are TRBV14 and TRBJ2-1; D perhaps matches TRBD2 (6 bases). V shed 4 bases and J shed 3 bases, with 10 bases lying between them. Germline V gives CDR1 SGHDN, CDR2 FVKESK. This CDR3 spans 14 amino acids. CDR3 region: CASSRGESYNEQFF. The CDR3 nucleotides read TGTGCCAGCAGCCGGGGGGAGAGCTACAATGAGCAGTTCTTC.

This clonotype was seen a few times. The junction departs from germline at one end; a sequencing error may be responsible. The chain has TRBV7-3 and TRBJ2-7; D remains unclear. The CDR3 extends over 13 amino acids. The germline V gene has CDR1 SGHTA and CDR2 FQGTGA. The CDR3 loop reads CASSLIASTIRDF. CDR3 DNA sequence: TGTGCCAGCAGCTTAATTGCTTCCACAATTCGGGACTTC.

This clonotype was seen more than once but under ten times. J is TRBJ2-7 and V is TRBV6-2 or TRBV6-3, with TRBD2 identical over 11 bases. Germline V lookup: CDR1 MNHEY, CDR2 SVGEGT. The CDR3 has 15 residues. J lost 0 bases, V lost 6 bases, and 4 bases had no gene match. The CDR3 coding sequence is TGTGCCAGCAGACGGACTAGCGGGTCCTCCTACGAGCAGTACTTC. Its translation is CASRRTSGSSYEQYF.

This clonotype has just a few counts. V gene TRBV20-1 combines with J gene TRBJ2-3, with 10 bases aligning to TRBD2. The germline V gene encodes CDR1 DFQATT and CDR2 SNEGSKA (reference sequence). The CDR3 sequence is 19 residues long. Unmatched junction bases numbered 13, after V lost 0 bases and J lost 1 base. The CDR3 loop reads CSARDMRTSGRGGTDTQYF. In nucleotides, the CDR3 is TGCAGTGCTAGAGATATGAGGACTAGCGGAAGGGGGGGCACAGATACGCAGTATTTT.

In DNA, the CDR3 is TGTGCCATCAGTGGTCGGGGAGGGGAAGCTTTCTTT. It is translated as CAISGRGGEAFF. The chain couples TRBV10-3 to TRBJ1-1; D remains ambiguous. The V end was cut by 4 bases, the J end by 8 bases, with 11 bases between. CDR3 length: 12 residues. The germline CDR1 and CDR2 sequences are ENHRY and SYGVKD.

The chain combines TRBV20-1 with TRBJ2-7; D unclear. The CDR3 extends over 10 amino acids. From germline, CDR1 is DFQATT and CDR2 SNEGSKA (reference sequence). V lost 0 bases, J lost 7 bases, and 4 bases lay in between. The CDR3 DNA reads TGCAGTGCTAGAGAAAGGGAGCAGTACTTC. Translated: CSAREREQYF.